One and the same sample provided the 10 T cell receptor beta chains below, sequenced in a study of blood T cell repertoires in COVID-19 (dated by TCRdb to the early 2020s). Receptor libraries were prepared by the immunoSEQ multiplex PCR assay. What TCRdb holds here is the immuneACCESS table cut down to in-frame rearrangements. Part of the clones is not present; checked against another copy, under half of the missing clones reflect an unresolved V gene, and the others are unexplained. Across this sample there are more than 85,000 clones, with approximately 86% seen only once. The top ten clones comprise 2.5% to 3.5% of the sample. The specimen sequenced was peripheral blood. These receptors all come from a middle-aged man with active or convalescent COVID-19.

The chain couples TRBV9 to TRBJ2-1, with 10 bases identical to TRBD1. The CDR3 is 15 amino acids. Germline lookup yields CDR1 SGDLS and CDR2 YYNGEE. V gave up 4 bases and J gave up 5 bases; unmatched junction bases: 6. CDR3 sequence (DNA): TGTGCCAGCAGCCCCCGGACAGGGGGGAACAATGAGCAGTTCTTC. Protein sequence: CASSPRTGGNNEQFF. Supplemented by reference TRBV9 and TRBJ2-1, the full variable domain reads DSGVTQTPKHLITATGQRVTLRCSPRSGDLSVYWYQQSLDQGLQFLIQYYNGEERAKGNILERFSAQQFPDLHSELNLSSLELGDSALYFCASSPRTGGNNEQFFGPGTRLTVL.

This chain uses TRBV5-4 with TRBJ2-1; maybe TRBD1 (6 bases). CDR3 size: 15 residues. V was cut by 4 bases and J by 0 bases, with 11 bases left in between. Germline assignment: CDR1 SGHNT and CDR2 YYREEE (reference sequence). Here the CDR3 DNA reads TGTGCCAGCAGCGGAGACAGGTACTCCTACAATGAGCAGTTCTTC. Protein sequence: CASSGDRYSYNEQFF.

The chain is built from TRBV12-3 or TRBV12-4 and TRBJ2-1, with 12 positions matching TRBD1. After removal of 8 bases from V and 10 bases from J, the junction contained 6 bases not matched to a gene. CDR3 length: 13 amino acids. The CDR3 bases are TGTGCCAGCTCGGGGACAGGGGGCATCGAGCAGTTCTTC. Its translation is CASSGTGGIEQFF.

The chain links TRBV12-3 or TRBV12-4 to TRBJ1-5; the D is unclear. The CDR3 spans 13 residues. V dropped 9 bases and J dropped 6 bases, with 15 bases sitting between them. The CDR3 protein is CASPPKLGQPQHF. The CDR3 nucleotides read TGTGCCAGTCCCCCCAAACTTGGTCAGCCCCAGCATTTT.

The genes are TRBV12-5 and TRBJ2-7, with TRBD1 as a possible D gene (5 bases). Deletions cut 1 base from V and 2 bases from J, with 9 bases between. The germline V gene has CDR1 LGHNT and CDR2 FRNRAP. CDR3 length: 14 amino acids. The CDR3 DNA reads as TGTGCTAGTGGTTTGGAGGGGTTCACCTACGAGCAGTACGTC. Its translation is CASGLEGFTYEQYV.

The CDR3 here is CASVDREDSPLHF. The CDR3, as DNA: TGTGCCAGCGTAGACAGGGAGGATTCACCCCTCCACTTT. The V call is TRBV6-5, the J call TRBJ1-6; 7 nucleotides align to TRBD1. J gave up 8 bases and V 8 bases, and 6 bases lay outside the gene matches. CDR3 length equals 13 residues. The germline V gene has CDR1 MNHEY and CDR2 SVGAGI.

This clone was observed once. The genes are TRBV6-6 and TRBJ1-3; D is unresolved. CDR3 length equals 15 residues. In germline, CDR1 is MNHNY, CDR2 SVGAGI (reference sequence). The V end lost 2 bases, the J end lost 0 bases, and 8 bases lay between the germline ends. CDR3 sequence (DNA): TGTGCCAGCAGTTACCTGGGAGGCTCTGGAAACACCATATATTTT. It specifies CASSYLGGSGNTIYF.

This clone was observed many times. This rearrangement joins TRBV28 to TRBJ1-3, with 9 bases identical to TRBD1. The V and J ends lost 6 bases and 4 bases, in that order; junction bases with no gene match: 10. The CDR3 consists of 16 residues. Germline V gene lookup returns CDR1 MDHEN and CDR2 SYDVKM. For the CDR3, the DNA is TGTGCCAGCAGCCCGGGGGACAGGGTGCGCGGAAACACCATATATTTT. Its protein product is CASSPGDRVRGNTIYF.

The chain recombines TRBV19 with TRBJ2-1, with TRBD1 matching over 7 bases. This CDR3 spans 13 amino acids. Germline V gene sequence: CDR1 LNHDA, CDR2 SQIVND (reference sequence). V was pared by 4 bases and J by 6 bases, with 3 bases of the junction left unmatched. In DNA, the CDR3 is TGTGCCAGTAGTACGACAGGGACCAATGAGCAGTTCTTC. Residues: CASSTTGTNEQFF.

The chain is built from TRBV28 and TRBJ2-1; maybe TRBD2 (6 bases). Germline CDR1 is MDHEN and CDR2 is SYDVKM. V was trimmed by 5 bases and J by 5 bases, leaving 7 bases between them. The CDR3 extends over 12 amino acids. CDR3 protein: CASSGGNNEQFF. CDR3 nucleotide sequence: TGTGCCAGCAGTGGGGGGAACAATGAGCAGTTCTTC.